A single sample is the source of the 21 T cell receptor beta chains below, sequenced in a study of low-dose radiotherapy and immunotherapy resistance in tumors. With TRAV- and TRBV-specific primers, first-strand cDNA was made, covering the alpha and beta chains. TCR amplification used roughly 20 PCR cycles, a constant-region primer and a V-primer adapter. TCRdb re-called the reads with MiXCR, one entry per CDR3 protein. This table has about 6,600 distinct CDR3 sequences, around 50% appearing once. All receptors derive from a human donor with advanced metastatic prostate, ovarian, gallbladder or colorectal cancer (not recorded which). This table probably holds off-target reads from a library built for another chain.

This clonotype was counted a few times. The chain couples TRBV13 to TRBJ1-1; D is unclear. The CDR3 contains 14 residues. The germline V gene has CDR1 PRHDT and CDR2 FYEKMQ (reference sequence). Trimming took 1 base from V and 5 from J, leaving 11 bases between them. The DNA of the CDR3 is TGTGCCAGCAGCTTAGCGTTCCCGGGGACTGAAGCTTTCTTT. It encodes CASSLAFPGTEAFF.

J is TRBJ1-6 and V is TRBV20-1; 8 bases are shared with TRBD1. The junction had 11 bases not matched to a gene; V was cut back by 3 bases and J by 10 bases. The CDR3 has 15 residues. CDR1 DFQATT and CDR2 SNEGSKA come from the germline V gene (reference sequence). The CDR3 nucleotides read TGCAGTGCTAGGACGGGGACAGGAAAGGAATCACCCCTCCACTTT. Translation: CSARTGTGKESPLHF.

This chain joins TRBV12-3 or TRBV12-4 and TRBJ2-2; D is uncertain. This CDR3 comprises 16 residues. The V and J ends lost 7 bases and 0 bases respectively, with 15 bases between them. CDR3 sequence reads: CASTLEVRPNTGELFF. The CDR3, as DNA: TGTGCCAGCACCCTGGAAGTGCGGCCGAACACCGGGGAGCTGTTTTTT.

This clonotype has a handful of counts. The chain couples TRBV20-1 to TRBJ2-3; 7 nucleotides match TRBD2. Germline V CDR1 and CDR2: DFQATT, SNEGSKA (reference sequence). The V gene end was trimmed by 5 bases and the J gene end by 0 bases; junction bases not matched to a gene: 8. The CDR3 contains 15 residues. The chain's CDR3 is CSADRGELSTDTQYF. Written as DNA, the CDR3 is TGCAGTGCTGACCGGGGGGAACTTAGCACAGATACGCAGTATTTT.

The V gene is TRBV5-6, the J gene TRBJ2-5; D call uncertain. CDR1 and CDR2 from the germline V gene are SGHDT and YYEEEE. CDR3 size: 11 residues. Between the trimmed V and J ends, which lost 0 bases and 3 bases, there was a span of 0 bases. The CDR3 reads CASSLEETQYF. CDR3 in DNA: TGTGCCAGCAGCTTGGAAGAGACCCAGTACTTC.

The J gene is TRBJ2-1, the V gene TRBV7-9; weak D call: TRBD2 (5 bases). The CDR3 has 14 residues. Deletions cut 2 bases from V and 4 bases from J, with 9 bases between. Germline lookup yields CDR1 SEHNR and CDR2 FQNEAQ (reference sequence). CDR3 coding DNA: TGTGCCAGCAGCTTAAGCGGCAGTTACAATGAGCAGTTCTTC. This translates into CASSLSGSYNEQFF.

This clonotype was counted a few times. The rearrangement joins TRBV29-1 to TRBJ2-5, with 8 bases that match TRBD1. J gave up 4 bases and V 6 bases, and 7 bases lay outside the gene matches. Per germline, CDR1 SQVTM and CDR2 ANQGSEA. The CDR3 covers 13 residues. As DNA, the CDR3 is TGCAGCGTCAAGGACAGGGCTGCAGAGACCCAGTACTTC. Translating it yields CSVKDRAAETQYF.

This clonotype has a handful of counts. The gene calls are TRBV12-3 or TRBV12-4 and TRBJ1-4; no clear D gene. V was clipped by 7 bases and J by 7 bases, with 19 bases between them. The CDR3 is 15 residues long. The DNA for the CDR3 is TGTGCCAGCACCACTTCCCGCGGGTCTGGTGAAAAACTGTTTTTT. Protein: CASTTSRGSGEKLFF.

The gene calls are TRBV19 and TRBJ2-4; a possible D gene is TRBD2 (6 bases). Germline values: CDR1 LNHDA, CDR2 SQIVND (reference sequence). V was pared by 10 bases and J by 1 base, with 11 bases between. The CDR3 loop spans 13 amino acids. This chain's CDR3 is CATAEGAKNIQYF. The CDR3 coding sequence is TGTGCCACCGCGGAGGGTGCCAAAAACATTCAGTACTTC.

The CDR3 coding sequence is TGCAGTGCTGCTGGAACAGGGGGTTCCTACAATGAGCAGTTCTTC. Protein: CSAAGTGGSYNEQFF. The gene calls are TRBV20-1 and TRBJ2-1; 8 bases agree with TRBD1. This CDR3 spans 15 amino acids. Germline V lookup: CDR1 DFQATT, CDR2 SNEGSKA (reference sequence). The ends lost 5 bases at V and 1 base at J; junction bases unmatched: 7.

This clonotype was found a few times. V is TRBV5-1 and J is TRBJ1-1, with TRBD1 matching 8 bases. The CDR3 is made up of 14 amino acids. V shed 2 bases and J 1 base; nucleotides not matched to a gene: 1. CDR1 is SGHRS and CDR2 is YFSETQ in the germline V gene. The CDR3 is CASSFDRGNTEAFF. The CDR3 nucleotides read TGCGCCAGCAGCTTTGACAGGGGGAACACTGAAGCTTTCTTT.

The chain recombines TRBV20-1 with TRBJ2-6; D may be TRBD1 (7 bases). The CDR3 is 18 residues long. Trimming removed 5 bases from V and 0 bases from J, with 20 bases in between. From germline, CDR1 is DFQATT and CDR2 SNEGSKA (reference sequence). The DNA of the CDR3 is TGCAGTGCTCCAATAGGAGGGACAGTTATCTCTGGGGCCAACGTCCTGACTTTC. Encoded protein: CSAPIGGTVISGANVLTF.

This clonotype was seen only a few times. V is TRBV12-3 or TRBV12-4 and J is TRBJ2-7; 8 bases are shared with TRBD1. V shed 1 base, J shed 4 bases, and the junction held 6 bases outside the gene matches. The CDR3 length is 15 residues. Written as DNA, the CDR3 is TGTGCCAGCAGTTTAGAAGGTGACAGGGGTTACGAGCAGTACTTC. Its translation: CASSLEGDRGYEQYF.

The chain carries TRBV18 and TRBJ2-5; D perhaps matches TRBD1 (6 bases). CDR1 is KGHSH, CDR2 LQKENI, per germline. V shed 4 bases and J shed 0 bases, with 12 bases lying between them. This CDR3 region has 15 residues. CDR3 nucleotide sequence: TGTGCCAGCTCACGGGGGCTCAGGGACCAAGAGACCCAGTACTTC. This codes for CASSRGLRDQETQYF.

The chain combines TRBV6-8 with TRBJ2-3; 8 nucleotides line up with TRBD1. This CDR3 has 16 amino acids. The germline gives CDR1 MNHGY, CDR2 SAAAGT. Trimming removed 5 bases from V and 0 bases from J; junction bases left unmatched: 7. As DNA, the CDR3 is TGTGCCAGCAGTGCCTCCGGGACAGGTAGCACAGATACGCAGTATTTT. This sequence encodes CASSASGTGSTDTQYF.

The sample holds a few counts of this clonotype. The chain is built from TRBV29-1 and TRBJ2-7; 10 bases are shared with TRBD1. V shed 4 bases, J shed 7 bases, and the junction held 4 bases outside the gene matches. CDR1 is SQVTM and CDR2 is ANQGSEA in the germline V gene. CDR3 length equals 12 residues. CDR3: CSVGQGAGEQYF. The CDR3 DNA follows: TGCAGCGTTGGACAGGGGGCAGGTGAGCAGTACTTC.

In its sample, this clonotype is large. V gene TRBV11-2 combines with J gene TRBJ1-1; D gene unclear. V was shortened by 3 bases and J by 4 bases, with 3 bases between the two germline ends. Germline V gene lookup returns CDR1 SGHAT and CDR2 FQNNGV. This CDR3 has 11 residues. The CDR3 coding sequence is TGTGCCAGCAGCTTTACCACTGAAGCTTTCTTT. It yields the protein CASSFTTEAFF.

The rearrangement uses TRBV11-2 and TRBJ1-2; D unclear. Germline CDR1 and CDR2: SGHAT and FQNNGV. The ends were cut back, 1 base at V and 10 bases at J, with 10 bases in the middle. The CDR3 has 12 residues. This chain's CDR3 is CASSLGAVAYTF. For the CDR3, the DNA is TGTGCCAGCAGCTTAGGGGCGGTTGCCTACACCTTC.

The V and J genes are TRBV7-8 and TRBJ2-5, with D possibly TRBD1 on 6 matching bases. The germline gives CDR1 SGHVS, CDR2 FQNEAQ. V was pared by 3 bases and J by 3 bases, with 8 bases between. The CDR3 sequence is 13 residues long. DNA for the CDR3: TGTGCCAGCAGCTTTACAGGGAAAGAGACCCAGTACTTC. Translating it yields CASSFTGKETQYF. The variable domain in full, completed from reference TRBV7-8 and TRBJ2-5, reads GAGVSQSPRYKVAKRGQDVALRCDPISGHVSLFWYQQALGQGPEFLTYFQNEAQLDKSGLPSDRFFAERPEGSVSTLKIQRTQQEDSAVYLCASSFTGKETQYFGPGTRLLVL.

The rearrangement joins TRBV2 to TRBJ2-7; D uncertain. The CDR3 sequence is 11 residues long. Germline-derived CDR1 and CDR2 are SNHLY and FYNNEI. Trimming stripped 6 bases from V and 7 bases from J, with 10 bases between. CDR3 amino acids: CASRGMGEQYF. The DNA for the CDR3 is TGTGCCAGCAGGGGAATGGGTGAGCAGTACTTC.

V usage is TRBV10-3 and J usage is TRBJ2-2; tentative D call: TRBD2 (6 bases). Trimming stripped 8 bases from V and 0 bases from J, with 10 bases between. The germline V gene encodes CDR1 ENHRY and CDR2 SYGVKD. CDR3 size: 14 residues. The CDR3 DNA reads TGTGCCATCCGGGGGAACGCGAACACCGGGGAGCTGTTTTTT. Translation: CAIRGNANTGELFF.